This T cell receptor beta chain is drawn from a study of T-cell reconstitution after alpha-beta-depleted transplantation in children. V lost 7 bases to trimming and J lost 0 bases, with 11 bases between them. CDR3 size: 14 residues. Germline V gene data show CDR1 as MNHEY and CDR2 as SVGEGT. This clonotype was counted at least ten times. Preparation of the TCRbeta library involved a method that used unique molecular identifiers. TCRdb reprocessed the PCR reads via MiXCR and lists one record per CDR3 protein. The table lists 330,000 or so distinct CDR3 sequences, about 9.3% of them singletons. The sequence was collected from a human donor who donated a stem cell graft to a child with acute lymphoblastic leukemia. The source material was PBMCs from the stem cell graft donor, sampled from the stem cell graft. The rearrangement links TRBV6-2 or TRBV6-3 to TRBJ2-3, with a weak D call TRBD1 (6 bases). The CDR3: CASTLDRSTDTQYF. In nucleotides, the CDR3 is TGTGCCAGCACCCTCGACAGGAGCACAGATACGCAGTATTTT.